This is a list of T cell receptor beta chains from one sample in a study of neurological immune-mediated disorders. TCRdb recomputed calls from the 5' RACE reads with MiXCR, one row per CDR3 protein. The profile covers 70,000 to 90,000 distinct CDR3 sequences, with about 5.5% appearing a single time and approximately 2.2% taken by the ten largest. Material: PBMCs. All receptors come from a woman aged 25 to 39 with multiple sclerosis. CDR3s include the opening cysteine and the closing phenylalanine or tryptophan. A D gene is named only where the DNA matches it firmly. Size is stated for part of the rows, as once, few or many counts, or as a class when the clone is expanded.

CDR3 DNA: TGCAGTGCTAGAGATTGGGGAGGGACCACTGAAGCTTTCTTT
CDR3 protein: CSARDWGGTTEAFF
clone size: many
J gene: TRBJ1-1
D gene: NA
V gene: TRBV20-1

CDR3 DNA: TGTGCCAGCAGCTTGCAGGGGCCCCCCCTTAGCGAGCAGTACTTC
CDR3 protein: CASSLQGPPLSEQYF
clone size: many
J gene: TRBJ2-7
D gene: NA
V gene: TRBV5-6

CDR3 DNA: TGTGCCAGCAGTTACTGGGGCAGGACCGGGGAGCTGTTTTTT
CDR3 protein: CASSYWGRTGELFF
clone size: many
J gene: TRBJ2-2
D gene: NA
V gene: TRBV6-5

CDR3 DNA: TGCGCCAGCAGCCAAGAAGGAGGCCAGGGTAGCACCGGGGAGCTGTTTTTT
CDR3 protein: CASSQEGGQGSTGELFF
clone size: many
J gene: TRBJ2-2
D gene: NA
V gene: TRBV4-1

CDR3 DNA: TGCGCCAGCAGCTTGACGGGGGCAAACAATGAGCAGTTCTTC
CDR3 protein: CASSLTGANNEQFF
clone size: NA
J gene: TRBJ2-1
D gene: NA
V gene: TRBV5-1

CDR3 DNA: TGTGCCAGCAGCCAAGGACTAGCCTACGAGCAGTACTTC
CDR3 protein: CASSQGLAYEQYF
clone size: many
J gene: TRBJ2-7
D gene: NA
V gene: TRBV14

CDR3 DNA: TGCAGTGCTACCCCCTCTAGCGGGGGGGTACCGGGGCCAGATACGCAGTATTTT
CDR3 protein: CSATPSSGGVPGPDTQYF
clone size: many
J gene: TRBJ2-3
D gene: TRBD2
V gene: TRBV20-1

CDR3 DNA: TGTGCCAGCAGCTTTGGACTAGCGGGAGTCCCAGATACGCAGTATTTT
CDR3 protein: CASSFGLAGVPDTQYF
clone size: NA
J gene: TRBJ2-3
D gene: TRBD2
V gene: TRBV5-6

CDR3 DNA: TGTGCCATCAGTCCGAGATCCCAGGGAGGTAACACTGAAGCTTTCTTT
CDR3 protein: CAISPRSQGGNTEAFF
clone size: many
J gene: TRBJ1-1
D gene: NA
V gene: TRBV10-3

CDR3 DNA: TGCAGTGCTAGAGATGGCCTTAGATCGCAAGAGACCCAGTACTTC
CDR3 protein: CSARDGLRSQETQYF
clone size: few
J gene: TRBJ2-5
D gene: NA
V gene: TRBV20-1

CDR3 DNA: TGCGCCAGCAGCTCACGGGATGTTGGCACTGAAGCTTTCTTT
CDR3 protein: CASSSRDVGTEAFF
clone size: many
J gene: TRBJ1-1
D gene: NA
V gene: TRBV5-1

CDR3 DNA: TGCGCCAGCAGCTTCTCCGGGACAGGGCAAGAGACCCAGTACTTC
CDR3 protein: CASSFSGTGQETQYF
clone size: many
J gene: TRBJ2-5
D gene: TRBD1
V gene: TRBV5-1

CDR3 DNA: TGTGCCATCAGTGCCGGACTAGCGGGACCAGACCTAACGCAGTATTTT
CDR3 protein: CAISAGLAGPDLTQYF
clone size: many
J gene: TRBJ2-3
D gene: TRBD2
V gene: TRBV10-3

CDR3 DNA: TGTGCCAGCAGTTCGCTCACTGGTAACTCCTACGAGCAGTACTTC
CDR3 protein: CASSSLTGNSYEQYF
clone size: many
J gene: TRBJ2-7
D gene: NA
V gene: TRBV28

CDR3 DNA: TGCAGTGCTAGCGGACTAGACAAAAACATTCAGTACTTC
CDR3 protein: CSASGLDKNIQYF
clone size: NA
J gene: TRBJ2-4
D gene: TRBD2
V gene: TRBV20-1

CDR3 DNA: TGCGCCAGCAGCAACCGGGACGCGGGGTCGGGGGAGCAGTTCTTC
CDR3 protein: CASSNRDAGSGEQFF
clone size: many
J gene: TRBJ2-1
D gene: NA
V gene: TRBV10-1

CDR3 DNA: TGTGCCAGCAGCTTGGGACAGGGGAAAAACATTCAGTACTTC
CDR3 protein: CASSLGQGKNIQYF
clone size: few
J gene: TRBJ2-4
D gene: TRBD1
V gene: TRBV7-8

CDR3 DNA: TGTGCCAGCAGCCTCGCCGTTTCGGCCGAGCAGTACTTC
CDR3 protein: CASSLAVSAEQYF
clone size: many
J gene: TRBJ2-7
D gene: NA
V gene: TRBV14

CDR3 DNA: TGCGCCAGCAGCTTAGGGACAGGCGGAAACACCATATATTTT
CDR3 protein: CASSLGTGGNTIYF
clone size: few
J gene: TRBJ1-3
D gene: TRBD1
V gene: TRBV5-1

CDR3 DNA: TGCAGTGCTAGAGTGTCGGAAGGGGAGAGTTACAATGAGCAGTTCTTC
CDR3 protein: CSARVSEGESYNEQFF
clone size: many
J gene: TRBJ2-1
D gene: NA
V gene: TRBV20-1

CDR3 DNA: TGCAGTGCTAGCCAACTAGCGGGAGTGTCCGAGCAGTACTTC
CDR3 protein: CSASQLAGVSEQYF
clone size: many
J gene: TRBJ2-7
D gene: TRBD2
V gene: TRBV20-1

CDR3 DNA: TGCAGTGCTGGGACCGGGGCCTGGGGTGAGCAGTTCTTC
CDR3 protein: CSAGTGAWGEQFF
clone size: many
J gene: TRBJ2-1
D gene: NA
V gene: TRBV20-1

CDR3 DNA: TGTGCCAGCAGTTTAGGGGACACCTACAATGAGCAGTTCTTC
CDR3 protein: CASSLGDTYNEQFF
clone size: NA
J gene: TRBJ2-1
D gene: NA
V gene: TRBV12-3/TRBV12-4

CDR3 DNA: TGTGCCAGCAGTCCATCGGGACAGGGGAACACTGAAGCTTTCTTT
CDR3 protein: CASSPSGQGNTEAFF
clone size: many
J gene: TRBJ1-1
D gene: TRBD1
V gene: TRBV12-3/TRBV12-4

CDR3 DNA: TGCGCCAGCAGCATGAGGGTGAACACTGAAGCTTTCTTT
CDR3 protein: CASSMRVNTEAFF
clone size: many
J gene: TRBJ1-1
D gene: NA
V gene: TRBV5-1

CDR3 DNA: TGTGCCAGCAGCTTGGCGGGACTAGGCGGAATCGGAGAGACCCAGTACTTC
CDR3 protein: CASSLAGLGGIGETQYF
clone size: many
J gene: TRBJ2-5
D gene: TRBD2
V gene: TRBV5-6

CDR3 DNA: TGCAGTGCTAGGAGGGCGGAGTCCAATGGCTACACCTTC
CDR3 protein: CSARRAESNGYTF
clone size: many
J gene: TRBJ1-2
D gene: NA
V gene: TRBV20-1

CDR3 DNA: TGTGCCAGCAGCTGGATCGGCAATGAGCAGTTCTTC
CDR3 protein: CASSWIGNEQFF
clone size: many
J gene: TRBJ2-1
D gene: NA
V gene: TRBV5-6

CDR3 DNA: TGCGCCAGCAGCCCGGACAGCTCTTGGGGAAACACTGAAGCTTTCTTT
CDR3 protein: CASSPDSSWGNTEAFF
clone size: many
J gene: TRBJ1-1
D gene: NA
V gene: TRBV5-1

CDR3 DNA: TGTGCCAGCAGTCCGGGACAGGGCTACTTTAGCGGGGCCATTTTTCAGGCTACGCAGTATTTT
CDR3 protein: CASSPGQGYFSGAIFQATQYF
clone size: few
J gene: TRBJ2-3
D gene: NA
V gene: TRBV28

CDR3 DNA: TGTGCCACCAGCAGAGCGGTACAGGGGAGGATGAGGACAGATACGCAGTATTTT
CDR3 protein: CATSRAVQGRMRTDTQYF
clone size: many
J gene: TRBJ2-3
D gene: NA
V gene: TRBV15

CDR3 DNA: TGCGCCAGCAGCTTGGATCTACCGGCGGGTACGCAGTATTTT
CDR3 protein: CASSLDLPAGTQYF
clone size: many
J gene: TRBJ2-3
D gene: NA
V gene: TRBV5-1

CDR3 DNA: TGTGCCACCAGCTCCCAGGGGGGCCCTGGGACTGAAGCTTTCTTT
CDR3 protein: CATSSQGGPGTEAFF
clone size: many
J gene: TRBJ1-1
D gene: TRBD1
V gene: TRBV15

CDR3 DNA: TGTGCCAGCAGTTTTGATGGGGAGCTGTTTTTT
CDR3 protein: CASSFDGELFF
clone size: many
J gene: TRBJ2-2
D gene: NA
V gene: TRBV12-3/TRBV12-4

CDR3 DNA: TGCAGTGCTAGGGGAGAGCGGGAAGGCTTCGGGGAGCTGTTTTTT
CDR3 protein: CSARGEREGFGELFF
clone size: many
J gene: TRBJ2-2
D gene: TRBD2
V gene: TRBV20-1

CDR3 DNA: TGTGCCAGCTCACCAAGTAGGACAGAGGCCGCAACTAATGAAAAACTGTTTTTT
CDR3 protein: CASSPSRTEAATNEKLFF
clone size: many
J gene: TRBJ1-4
D gene: NA
V gene: TRBV18

CDR3 DNA: TGCAGTGCTAGGGGGACAGGGGCCGACTATGGCTACACCTTC
CDR3 protein: CSARGTGADYGYTF
clone size: many
J gene: TRBJ1-2
D gene: TRBD1
V gene: TRBV20-1

CDR3 DNA: TGCGCCAGCAGGGGGGCAGGGCCCAGCGATACGCAGTATTTT
CDR3 protein: CASRGAGPSDTQYF
clone size: many
J gene: TRBJ2-3
D gene: NA
V gene: TRBV5-1

CDR3 DNA: TGTGCCATCAGAGGGACTATGGACTCACCCCTCCACTTT
CDR3 protein: CAIRGTMDSPLHF
clone size: many
J gene: TRBJ1-6
D gene: NA
V gene: TRBV10-3

CDR3 DNA: TGTGCCAGCAGGCCGATCCTAGCGAGAGATATCAATGAGCAGTTCTTC
CDR3 protein: CASRPILARDINEQFF
clone size: many
J gene: TRBJ2-1
D gene: NA
V gene: TRBV6-2/TRBV6-3

CDR3 DNA: TGTGCCAGCAGTTTAGACAGGGGAGGCTACACCTTC
CDR3 protein: CASSLDRGGYTF
clone size: many
J gene: TRBJ1-2
D gene: TRBD1
V gene: TRBV28

CDR3 DNA: TGCGCCAGCAGCTTGCGCTCACGACTAGGAAACACAGATACGCAGTATTTT
CDR3 protein: CASSLRSRLGNTDTQYF
clone size: many
J gene: TRBJ2-3
D gene: NA
V gene: TRBV5-1

CDR3 DNA: TGCAGTGCTAGAGCGGCTAGCGGGAAGTCCTACAATGAGCAGTTCTTC
CDR3 protein: CSARAASGKSYNEQFF
clone size: NA
J gene: TRBJ2-1
D gene: TRBD2
V gene: TRBV20-1

CDR3 DNA: TGTGCCAGCTACGGCAATGAGCAGTTCTTC
CDR3 protein: CASYGNEQFF
clone size: few
J gene: TRBJ2-1
D gene: NA
V gene: TRBV7-2

CDR3 DNA: TGTGCCAGCAGCCGTAGGGGGGGCGGGAGGAATCAAGAGACCCAGTACTTC
CDR3 protein: CASSRRGGGRNQETQYF
clone size: few
J gene: TRBJ2-5
D gene: TRBD2
V gene: TRBV12-3/TRBV12-4